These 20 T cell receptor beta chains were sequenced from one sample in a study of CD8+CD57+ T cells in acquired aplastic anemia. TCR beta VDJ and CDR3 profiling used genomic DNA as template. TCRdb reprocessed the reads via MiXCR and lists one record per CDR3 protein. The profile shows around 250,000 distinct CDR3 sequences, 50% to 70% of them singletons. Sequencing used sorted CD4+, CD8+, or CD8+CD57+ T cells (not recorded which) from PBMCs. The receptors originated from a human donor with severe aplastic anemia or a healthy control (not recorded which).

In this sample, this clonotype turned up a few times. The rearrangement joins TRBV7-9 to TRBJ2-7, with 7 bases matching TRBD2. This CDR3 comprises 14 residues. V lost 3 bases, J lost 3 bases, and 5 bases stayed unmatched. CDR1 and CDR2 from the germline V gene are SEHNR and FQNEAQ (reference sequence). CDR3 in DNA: TGTGCCAGCAGCTTGGGAAGGGACTACTACGAGCAGTACTTC. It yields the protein CASSLGRDYYEQYF.

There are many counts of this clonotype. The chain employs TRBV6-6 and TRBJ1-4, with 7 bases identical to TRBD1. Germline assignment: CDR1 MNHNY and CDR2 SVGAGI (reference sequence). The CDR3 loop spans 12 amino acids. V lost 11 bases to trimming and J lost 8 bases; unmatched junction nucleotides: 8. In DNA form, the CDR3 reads TGTGCCTGCTCGACAGGGCTGGAAAAACTGTTTTTT. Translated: CACSTGLEKLFF.

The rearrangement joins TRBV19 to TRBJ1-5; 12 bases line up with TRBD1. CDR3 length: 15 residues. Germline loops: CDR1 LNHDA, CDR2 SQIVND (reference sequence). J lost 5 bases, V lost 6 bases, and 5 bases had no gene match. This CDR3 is CASSRDRGRDQPQHF. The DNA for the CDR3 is TGTGCCAGTAGCAGGGACAGGGGGCGAGATCAGCCCCAGCATTTT.

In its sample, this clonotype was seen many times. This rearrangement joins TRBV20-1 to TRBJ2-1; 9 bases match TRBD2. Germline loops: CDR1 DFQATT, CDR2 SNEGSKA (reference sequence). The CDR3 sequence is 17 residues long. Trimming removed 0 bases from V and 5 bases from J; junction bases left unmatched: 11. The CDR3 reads CSARDPGVAGAHNEQFF. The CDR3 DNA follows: TGCAGTGCTAGAGATCCCGGGGTAGCGGGGGCCCACAATGAGCAGTTCTTC.

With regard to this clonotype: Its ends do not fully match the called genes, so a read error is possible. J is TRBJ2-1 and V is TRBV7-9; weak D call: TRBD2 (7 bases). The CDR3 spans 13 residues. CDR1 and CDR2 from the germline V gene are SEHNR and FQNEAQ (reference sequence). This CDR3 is CANSLKGGNEQFF. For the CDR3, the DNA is TGTGCCAACAGCTTAAAGGGGGGGAATGAGCAGTTCTTC.

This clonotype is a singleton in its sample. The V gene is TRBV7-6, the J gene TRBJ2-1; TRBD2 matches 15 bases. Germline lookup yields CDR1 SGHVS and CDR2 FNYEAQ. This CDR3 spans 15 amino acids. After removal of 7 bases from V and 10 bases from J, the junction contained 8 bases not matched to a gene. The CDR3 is CASTNGLAGGHEQFF. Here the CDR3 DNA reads TGTGCCAGCACCAATGGACTAGCGGGGGGGCACGAGCAGTTCTTC. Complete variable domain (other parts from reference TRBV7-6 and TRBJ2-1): GAGVSQSPRYKVTKRGQDVALRCDPISGHVSLYWYRQALGQGPEFLTYFNYEAQQDKSGLPNDRFSAERPEGSISTLTIQRTEQRDSAMYRCASTNGLAGGHEQFFGPGTRLTVL.

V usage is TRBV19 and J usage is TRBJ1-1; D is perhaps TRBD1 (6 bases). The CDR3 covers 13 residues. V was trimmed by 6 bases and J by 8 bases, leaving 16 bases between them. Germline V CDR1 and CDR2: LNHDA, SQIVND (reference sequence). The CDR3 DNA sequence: TGTGCCAGTAGCTTACAAGTAGGGGGAGAAGCTTTCTTT. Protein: CASSLQVGGEAFF.

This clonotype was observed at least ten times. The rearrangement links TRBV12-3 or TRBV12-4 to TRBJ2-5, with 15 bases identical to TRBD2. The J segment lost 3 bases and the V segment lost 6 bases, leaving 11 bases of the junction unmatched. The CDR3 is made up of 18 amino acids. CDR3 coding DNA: TGTGCCAGCAGCCGTGGACTAGCGGGGGGGCCAGTCGAAGAGACCCAGTACTTC. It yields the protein CASSRGLAGGPVEETQYF.

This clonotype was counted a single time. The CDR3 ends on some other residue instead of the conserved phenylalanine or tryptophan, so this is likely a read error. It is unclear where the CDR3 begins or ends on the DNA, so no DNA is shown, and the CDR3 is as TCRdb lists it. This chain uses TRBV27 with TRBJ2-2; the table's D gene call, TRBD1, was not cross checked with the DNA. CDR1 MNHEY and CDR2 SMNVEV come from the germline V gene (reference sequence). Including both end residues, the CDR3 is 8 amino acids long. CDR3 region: CASSQGLE.

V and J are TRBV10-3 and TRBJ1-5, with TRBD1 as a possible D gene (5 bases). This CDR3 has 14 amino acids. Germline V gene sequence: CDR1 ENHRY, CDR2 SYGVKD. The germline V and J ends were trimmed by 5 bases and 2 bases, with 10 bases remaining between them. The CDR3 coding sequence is TGTGCCATCAGTACCGACAGAGGCAATCAGCCCCAGCATTTT. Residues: CAISTDRGNQPQHF.

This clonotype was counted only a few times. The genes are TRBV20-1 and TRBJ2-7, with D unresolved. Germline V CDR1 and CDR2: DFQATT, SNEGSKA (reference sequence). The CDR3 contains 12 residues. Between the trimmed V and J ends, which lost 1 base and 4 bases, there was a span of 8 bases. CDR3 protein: CSARGASYEQYF. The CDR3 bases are TGCAGTGCTAGAGGGGCGTCGTACGAGCAGTACTTC.

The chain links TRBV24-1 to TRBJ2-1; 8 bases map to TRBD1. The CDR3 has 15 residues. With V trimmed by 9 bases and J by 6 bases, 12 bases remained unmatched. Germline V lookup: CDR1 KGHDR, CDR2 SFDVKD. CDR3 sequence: CATGSGQGGRNEQFF. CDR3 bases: TGTGCCACCGGGTCCGGACAGGGTGGACGCAATGAGCAGTTCTTC.

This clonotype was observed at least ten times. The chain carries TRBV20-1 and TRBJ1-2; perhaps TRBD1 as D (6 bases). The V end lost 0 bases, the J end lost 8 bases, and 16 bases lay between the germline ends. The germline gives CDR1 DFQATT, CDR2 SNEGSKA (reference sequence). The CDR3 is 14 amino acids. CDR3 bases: TGCAGTGCTAGAGATATGGGGGGCAGAGGCGGCTACACCTTC. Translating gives CSARDMGGRGGYTF.

The CDR3 sequence: CASSRLAASSYNEQFF. In DNA, the CDR3 is TGCGCCAGCAGCCGTCTAGCGGCTAGCTCCTACAATGAGCAGTTCTTC. The chain couples TRBV5-1 to TRBJ2-1; 7 bases are shared with TRBD2. Germline CDR1 and CDR2: SGHRS and YFSETQ. This CDR3 has 16 residues. The V gene end was trimmed by 4 bases and the J gene end by 0 bases; junction bases not matched to a gene: 7.

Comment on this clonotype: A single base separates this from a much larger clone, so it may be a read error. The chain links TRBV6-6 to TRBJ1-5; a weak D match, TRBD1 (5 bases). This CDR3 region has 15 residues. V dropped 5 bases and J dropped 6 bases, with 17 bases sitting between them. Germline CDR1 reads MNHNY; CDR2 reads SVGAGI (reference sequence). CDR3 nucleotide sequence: TGTGCCAGCAGTCCTGGAGACAGAGGAAGTCAGCCCCAGCATTTT. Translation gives CASSPGDRGSQPQHF.

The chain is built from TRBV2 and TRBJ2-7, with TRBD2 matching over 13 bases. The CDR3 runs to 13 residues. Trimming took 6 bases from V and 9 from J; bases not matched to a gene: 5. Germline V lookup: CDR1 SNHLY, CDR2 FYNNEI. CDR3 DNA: TGTGCCAGCAGACTAGCGGGGGGGGATGGGCAGTACTTC. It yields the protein CASRLAGGDGQYF.

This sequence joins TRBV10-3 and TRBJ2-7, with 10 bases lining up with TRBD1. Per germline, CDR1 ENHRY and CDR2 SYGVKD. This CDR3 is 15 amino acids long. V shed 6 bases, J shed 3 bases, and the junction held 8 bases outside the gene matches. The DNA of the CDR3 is TGTGCCATCAGGAGACCGGGACAGGGGTTCTACGAGCAGTACTTC. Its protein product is CAIRRPGQGFYEQYF.

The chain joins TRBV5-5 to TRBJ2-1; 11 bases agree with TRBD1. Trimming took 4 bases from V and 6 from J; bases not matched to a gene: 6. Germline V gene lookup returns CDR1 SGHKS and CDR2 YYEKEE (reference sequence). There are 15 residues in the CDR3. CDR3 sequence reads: CASSPGQGVFNEQFF. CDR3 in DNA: TGTGCCAGCAGCCCGGGACAGGGGGTCTTCAATGAGCAGTTCTTC.

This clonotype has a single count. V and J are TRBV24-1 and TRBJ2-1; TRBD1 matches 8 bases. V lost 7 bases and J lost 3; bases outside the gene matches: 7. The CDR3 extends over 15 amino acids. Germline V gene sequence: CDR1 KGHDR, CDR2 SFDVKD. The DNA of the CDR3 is TGTGCCACCAGCCCAGGACAGGGTTTCTACAATGAGCAGTTCTTC. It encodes CATSPGQGFYNEQFF.

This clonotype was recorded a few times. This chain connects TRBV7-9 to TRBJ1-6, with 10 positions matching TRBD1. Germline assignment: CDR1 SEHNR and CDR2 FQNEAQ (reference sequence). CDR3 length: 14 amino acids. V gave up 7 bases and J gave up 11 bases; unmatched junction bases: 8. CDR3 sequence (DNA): TGTGCCAGCACCCAGGGACAGGGGATGGCACCCCTCCACTTT. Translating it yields CASTQGQGMAPLHF.